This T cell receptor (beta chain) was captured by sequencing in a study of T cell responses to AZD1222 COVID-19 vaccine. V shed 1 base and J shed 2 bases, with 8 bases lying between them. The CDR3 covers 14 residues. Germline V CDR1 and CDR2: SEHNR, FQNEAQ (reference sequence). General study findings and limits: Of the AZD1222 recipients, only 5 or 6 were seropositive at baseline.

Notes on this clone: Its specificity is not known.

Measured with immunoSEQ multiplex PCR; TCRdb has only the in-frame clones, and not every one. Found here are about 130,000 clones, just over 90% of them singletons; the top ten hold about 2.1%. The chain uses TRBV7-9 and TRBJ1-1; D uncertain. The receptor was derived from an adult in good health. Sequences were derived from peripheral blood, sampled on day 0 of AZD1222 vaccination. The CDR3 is CASSLGQPNTEAFF. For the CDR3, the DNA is TGTGCCAGCAGCTTAGGGCAGCCAAACACTGAAGCTTTCTTT. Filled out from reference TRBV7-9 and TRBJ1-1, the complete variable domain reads DTGVSQNPRHKITKRGQNVTFRCDPISEHNRLYWYRQTLGQGPEFLTYFQNEAQLEKSRLLSDRFSAERPKGSFSTLEIQRTEQGDSAMYLCASSLGQPNTEAFFGQGTRLTVV.